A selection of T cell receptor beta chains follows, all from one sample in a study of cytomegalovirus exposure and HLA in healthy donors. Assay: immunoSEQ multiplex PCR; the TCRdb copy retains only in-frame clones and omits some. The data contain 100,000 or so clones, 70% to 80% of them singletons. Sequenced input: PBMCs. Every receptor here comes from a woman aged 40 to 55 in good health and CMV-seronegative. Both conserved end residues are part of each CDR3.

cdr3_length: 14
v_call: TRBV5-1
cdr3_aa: CASSFGQPPYEQYF

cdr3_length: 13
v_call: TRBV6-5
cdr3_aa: CASSYEAAYEQYF

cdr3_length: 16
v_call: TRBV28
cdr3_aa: CASSLAAGASRDEQFF

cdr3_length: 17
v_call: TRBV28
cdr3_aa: CASSSAGPPSLNTEAFF

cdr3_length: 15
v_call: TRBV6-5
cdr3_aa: CASSYDQGANSPLHF

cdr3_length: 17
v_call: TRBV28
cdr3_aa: CASRFPRDREGKTEAFF

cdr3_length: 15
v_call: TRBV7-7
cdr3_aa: CASSPRSATGETQYF

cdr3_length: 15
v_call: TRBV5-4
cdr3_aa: CASSLARQPGETQYF

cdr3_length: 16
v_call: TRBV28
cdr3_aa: CASSSRGFYSNQPQHF

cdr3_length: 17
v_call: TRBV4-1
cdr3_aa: CASSHASGGRGNSPLHF